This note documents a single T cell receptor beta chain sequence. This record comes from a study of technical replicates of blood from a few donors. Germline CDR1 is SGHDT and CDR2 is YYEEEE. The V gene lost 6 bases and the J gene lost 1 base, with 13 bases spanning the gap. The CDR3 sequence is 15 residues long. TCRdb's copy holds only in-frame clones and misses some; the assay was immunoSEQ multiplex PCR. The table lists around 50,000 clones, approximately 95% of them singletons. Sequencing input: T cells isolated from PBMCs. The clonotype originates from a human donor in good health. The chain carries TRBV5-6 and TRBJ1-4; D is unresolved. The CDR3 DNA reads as TGTGCCAGCACTTTGTATCCGGGAACTAATGAAAAACTGTTTTTT. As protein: CASTLYPGTNEKLFF.